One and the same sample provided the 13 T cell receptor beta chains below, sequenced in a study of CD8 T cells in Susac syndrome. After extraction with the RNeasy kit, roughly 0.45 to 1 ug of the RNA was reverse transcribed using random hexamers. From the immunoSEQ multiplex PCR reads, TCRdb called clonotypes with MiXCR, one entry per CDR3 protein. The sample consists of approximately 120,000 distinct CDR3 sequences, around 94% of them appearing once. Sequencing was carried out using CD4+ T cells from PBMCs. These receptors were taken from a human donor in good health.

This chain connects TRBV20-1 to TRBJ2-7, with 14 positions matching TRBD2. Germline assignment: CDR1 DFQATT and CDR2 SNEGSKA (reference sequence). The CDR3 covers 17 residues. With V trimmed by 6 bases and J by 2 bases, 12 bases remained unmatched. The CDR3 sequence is CSAIGTSGRVVPYEQYF. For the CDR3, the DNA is TGCAGTGCCATTGGGACTAGCGGGAGAGTAGTCCCCTACGAGCAGTACTTC.

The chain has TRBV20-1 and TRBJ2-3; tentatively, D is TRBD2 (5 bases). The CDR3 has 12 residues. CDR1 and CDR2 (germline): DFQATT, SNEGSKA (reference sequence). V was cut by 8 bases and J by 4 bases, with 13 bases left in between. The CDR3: CSTKAVPDTQYF. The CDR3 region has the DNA TGCAGTACCAAAGCGGTACCAGATACGCAGTATTTT.

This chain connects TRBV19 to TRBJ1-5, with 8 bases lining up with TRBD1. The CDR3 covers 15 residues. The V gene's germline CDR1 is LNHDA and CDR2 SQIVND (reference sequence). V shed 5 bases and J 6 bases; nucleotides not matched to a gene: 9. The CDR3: CASSPTAGGFQPQHF. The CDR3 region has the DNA TGTGCCAGTAGTCCGACTGCAGGGGGCTTTCAGCCCCAGCATTTT.

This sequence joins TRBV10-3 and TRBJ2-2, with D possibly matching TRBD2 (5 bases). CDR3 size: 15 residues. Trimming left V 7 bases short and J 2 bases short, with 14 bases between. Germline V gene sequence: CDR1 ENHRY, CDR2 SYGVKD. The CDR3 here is CAINSEGANTGELFF. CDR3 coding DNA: TGTGCCATCAACTCTGAGGGAGCTAACACCGGGGAGCTGTTTTTT.

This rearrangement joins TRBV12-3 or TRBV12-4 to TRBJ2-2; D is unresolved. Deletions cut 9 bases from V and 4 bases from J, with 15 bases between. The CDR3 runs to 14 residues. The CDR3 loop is CASRLDGATGELFF. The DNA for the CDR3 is TGTGCCAGTAGGTTGGACGGAGCCACCGGGGAGCTGTTTTTT.

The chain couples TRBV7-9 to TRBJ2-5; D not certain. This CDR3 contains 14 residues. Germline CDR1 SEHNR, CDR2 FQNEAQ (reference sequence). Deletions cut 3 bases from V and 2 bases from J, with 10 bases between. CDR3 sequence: CASSFDAEQETQYF. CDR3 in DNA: TGTGCCAGCAGCTTCGACGCGGAACAAGAGACCCAGTACTTC. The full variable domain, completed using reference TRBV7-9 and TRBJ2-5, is DTGVSQNPRHKITKRGQNVTFRCDPISEHNRLYWYRQTLGQGPEFLTYFQNEAQLEKSRLLSDRFSAERPKGSFSTLEIQRTEQGDSAMYLCASSFDAEQETQYFGPGTRLLVL.

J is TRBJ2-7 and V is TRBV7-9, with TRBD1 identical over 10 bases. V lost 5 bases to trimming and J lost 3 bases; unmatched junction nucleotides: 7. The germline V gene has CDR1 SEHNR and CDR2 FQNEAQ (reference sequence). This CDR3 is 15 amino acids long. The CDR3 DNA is TGTGCCAGCAGCAAGCCGGGACAGGGGCGCTACGAGCAGTACTTC. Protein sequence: CASSKPGQGRYEQYF.

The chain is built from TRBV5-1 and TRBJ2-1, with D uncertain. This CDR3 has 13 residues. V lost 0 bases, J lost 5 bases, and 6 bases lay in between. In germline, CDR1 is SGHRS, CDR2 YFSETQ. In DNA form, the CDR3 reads TGCGCCAGCAGCTTGGGGCTAAACAATGAGCAGTTCTTC. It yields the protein CASSLGLNNEQFF.

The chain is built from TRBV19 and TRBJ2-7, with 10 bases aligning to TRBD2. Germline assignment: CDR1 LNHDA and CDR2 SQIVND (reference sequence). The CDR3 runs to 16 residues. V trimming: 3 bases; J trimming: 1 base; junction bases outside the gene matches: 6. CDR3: CASSMSIAGGSYEQYF. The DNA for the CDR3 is TGTGCCAGTAGTATGTCTATAGCGGGAGGATCCTACGAGCAGTACTTC.

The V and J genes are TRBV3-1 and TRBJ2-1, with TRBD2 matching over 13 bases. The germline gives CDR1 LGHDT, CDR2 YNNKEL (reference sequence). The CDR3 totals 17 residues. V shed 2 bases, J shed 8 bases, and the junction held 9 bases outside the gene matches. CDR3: CASSQSVWTSGRDEQFF. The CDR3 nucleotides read TGTGCCAGCAGCCAATCAGTCTGGACTAGCGGGAGAGATGAGCAGTTCTTC.

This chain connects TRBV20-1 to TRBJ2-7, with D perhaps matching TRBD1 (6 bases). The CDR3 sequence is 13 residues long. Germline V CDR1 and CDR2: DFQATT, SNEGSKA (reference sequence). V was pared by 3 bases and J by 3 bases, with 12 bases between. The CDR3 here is CSARFQGLYEQYF. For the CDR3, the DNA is TGCAGTGCTAGGTTTCAGGGGCTCTACGAGCAGTACTTC.

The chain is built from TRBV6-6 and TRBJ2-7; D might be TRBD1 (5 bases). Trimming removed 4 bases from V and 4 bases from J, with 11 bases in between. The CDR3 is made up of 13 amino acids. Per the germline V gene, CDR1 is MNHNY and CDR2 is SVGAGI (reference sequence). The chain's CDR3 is CASSFGQKYEQYF. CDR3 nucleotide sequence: TGTGCCAGCAGTTTCGGACAAAAATACGAGCAGTACTTC.

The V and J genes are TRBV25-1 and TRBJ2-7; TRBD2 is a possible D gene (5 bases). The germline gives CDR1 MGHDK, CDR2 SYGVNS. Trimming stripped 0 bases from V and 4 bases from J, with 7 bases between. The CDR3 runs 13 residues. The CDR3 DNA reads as TGTGCCAGCAGTGAATACGGGGAATACGAGCAGTACTTC. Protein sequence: CASSEYGEYEQYF.